This T cell receptor beta chain was observed in a study of blood T cell repertoires in COVID-19. Study context: COVID-19 samples collected from the United States, Italy and Spain covered acute and convalescent phases. PBMCs, B-cell-depleted T cells, or T cells provided the cDNA or gDNA that made up the material.

Methods used by the authors: Estimates of nucleated cell counts were drawn from the amplification of reference gene primers. Profiling relied on immunoSEQ multiplex PCR, and the TCRdb table lists in-frame clones only, not all of them. V, J and clone size are taken as reported in that table, and D and trimming were inferred from the DNA itself. The repertoire includes 200,000 to 250,000 clones, over 80% of them detected once, and under 3.5% sits in the top ten. While infection was still active, Seattle patients were enrolled and then followed longitudinally. CDR1 is SNHLY, CDR2 FYNNEI, per germline. J lost 2 bases, V lost 6 bases, and 8 bases had no gene match. The CDR3 is 17 amino acids.

Sequenced: peripheral blood. The chain links TRBV2 to TRBJ2-1, with 12 positions matching TRBD2. This receptor was identified in a man in his thirties or forties with COVID-19, enrolled during active disease. In nucleotides, the CDR3 is TGTGCCAGCAGACGACTAGCGGGAGTGGGGACCTACAATGAGCAGTTCTTC. As protein: CASRRLAGVGTYNEQFF.